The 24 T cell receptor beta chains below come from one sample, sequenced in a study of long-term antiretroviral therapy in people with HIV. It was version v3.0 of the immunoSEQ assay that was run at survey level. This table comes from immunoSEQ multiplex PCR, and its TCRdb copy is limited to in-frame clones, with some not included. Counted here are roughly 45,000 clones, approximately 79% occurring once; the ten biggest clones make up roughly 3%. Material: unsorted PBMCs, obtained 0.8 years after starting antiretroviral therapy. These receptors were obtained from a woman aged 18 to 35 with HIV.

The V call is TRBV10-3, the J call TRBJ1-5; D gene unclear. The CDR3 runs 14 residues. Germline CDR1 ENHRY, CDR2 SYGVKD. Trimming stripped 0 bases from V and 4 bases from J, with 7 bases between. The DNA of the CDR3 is TGTGCCATCAGTGAGTCTCTGGGTAATCAGCCCCAGCATTTT. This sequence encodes CAISESLGNQPQHF.

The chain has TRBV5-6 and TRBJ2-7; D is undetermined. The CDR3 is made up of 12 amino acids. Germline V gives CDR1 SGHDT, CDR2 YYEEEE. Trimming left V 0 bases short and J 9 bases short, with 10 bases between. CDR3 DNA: TGTGCCAGCAGCTTGGCTCTGGGCTGGCAGTACTTC. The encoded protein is CASSLALGWQYF.

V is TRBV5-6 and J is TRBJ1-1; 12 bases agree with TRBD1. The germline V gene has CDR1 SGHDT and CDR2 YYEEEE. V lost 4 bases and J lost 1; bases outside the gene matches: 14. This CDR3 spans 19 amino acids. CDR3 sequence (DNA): TGTGCCAGCAGCAGACCGGGACAGGGGGCGAATCGGGAGAACACTGAAGCTTTCTTT. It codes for CASSRPGQGANRENTEAFF.

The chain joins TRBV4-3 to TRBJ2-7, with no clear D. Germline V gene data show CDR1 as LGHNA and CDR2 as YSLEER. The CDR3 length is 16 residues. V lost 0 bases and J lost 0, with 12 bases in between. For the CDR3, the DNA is TGCGCCAGCAGCCAAGAAGGTGGCCAGTCCTCCTACGAGCAGTACTTC. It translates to CASSQEGGQSSYEQYF.

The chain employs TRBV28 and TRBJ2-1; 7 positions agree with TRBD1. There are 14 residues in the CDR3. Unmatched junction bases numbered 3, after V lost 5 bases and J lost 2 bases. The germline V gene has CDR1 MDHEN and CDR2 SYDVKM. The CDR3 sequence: CASSLTGTYNEQFF. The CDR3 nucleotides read TGTGCCAGCAGTCTGACAGGGACCTACAATGAGCAGTTCTTC.

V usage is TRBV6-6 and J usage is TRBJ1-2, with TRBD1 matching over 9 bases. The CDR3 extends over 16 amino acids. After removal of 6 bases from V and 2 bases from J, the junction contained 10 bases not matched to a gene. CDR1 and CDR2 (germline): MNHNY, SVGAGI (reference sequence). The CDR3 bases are TGTGCCAGCAGCAACACAACAGGGGGCGCGAACTATGGCTACACCTTC. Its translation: CASSNTTGGANYGYTF.

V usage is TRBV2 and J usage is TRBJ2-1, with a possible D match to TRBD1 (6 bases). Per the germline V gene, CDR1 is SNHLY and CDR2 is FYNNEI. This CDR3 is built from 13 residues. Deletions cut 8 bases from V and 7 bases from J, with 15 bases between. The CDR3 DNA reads TGTGCCAGCCCGGGGCCGCAGGGGAATGAGCAGTTCTTC. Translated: CASPGPQGNEQFF.

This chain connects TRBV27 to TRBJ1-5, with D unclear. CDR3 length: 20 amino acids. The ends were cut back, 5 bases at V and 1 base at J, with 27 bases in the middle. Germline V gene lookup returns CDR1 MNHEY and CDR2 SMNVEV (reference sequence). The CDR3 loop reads CASSRILELGAGSSNQPQHF. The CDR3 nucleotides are TGTGCCAGCAGTCGAATACTTGAGCTAGGCGCGGGTTCGAGCAATCAGCCCCAGCATTTT.

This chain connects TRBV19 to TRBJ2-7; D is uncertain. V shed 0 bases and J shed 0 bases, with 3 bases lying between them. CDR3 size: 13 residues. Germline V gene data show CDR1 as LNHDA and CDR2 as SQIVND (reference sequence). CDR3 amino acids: CASSIDRSYEQYF. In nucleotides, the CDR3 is TGTGCCAGTAGTATAGACCGCTCCTACGAGCAGTACTTC.

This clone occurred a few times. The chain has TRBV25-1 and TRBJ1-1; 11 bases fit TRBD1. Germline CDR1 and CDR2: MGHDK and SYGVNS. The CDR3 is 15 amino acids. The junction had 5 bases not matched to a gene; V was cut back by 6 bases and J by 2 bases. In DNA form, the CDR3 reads TGTGCCAGCAGGGTGGACAGGGGGCAAAACACTGAAGCTTTCTTT. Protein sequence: CASRVDRGQNTEAFF.

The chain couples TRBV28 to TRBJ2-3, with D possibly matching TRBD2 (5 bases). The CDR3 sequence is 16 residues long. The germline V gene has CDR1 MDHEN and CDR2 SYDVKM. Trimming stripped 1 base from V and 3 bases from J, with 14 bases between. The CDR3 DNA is TGTGCCAGCAGTTTATCGGGTTGGCGGAGGACAGATACGCAGTATTTT. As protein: CASSLSGWRRTDTQYF. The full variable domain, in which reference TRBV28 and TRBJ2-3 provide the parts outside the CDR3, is DVKVTQSSRYLVKRTGEKVFLECVQDMDHENMFWYRQDPGLGLRLIYFSYDVKMKEKGDIPEGYSVSREKKERFSLILESASTNQTSMYLCASSLSGWRRTDTQYFGPGTRLTVL.

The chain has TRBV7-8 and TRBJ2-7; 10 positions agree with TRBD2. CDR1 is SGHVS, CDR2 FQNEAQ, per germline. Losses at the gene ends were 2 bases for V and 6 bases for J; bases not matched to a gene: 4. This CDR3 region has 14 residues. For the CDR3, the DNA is TGTGCCAGCAGCTTACTAGCGGGAGATGGCGAGCAGTACTTC. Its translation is CASSLLAGDGEQYF.

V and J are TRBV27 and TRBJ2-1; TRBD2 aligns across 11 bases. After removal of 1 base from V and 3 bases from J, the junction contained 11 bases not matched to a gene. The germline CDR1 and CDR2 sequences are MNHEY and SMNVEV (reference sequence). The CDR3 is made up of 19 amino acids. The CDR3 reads CASSLYTPLTSGNYNEQFF. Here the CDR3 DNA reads TGTGCCAGCAGTTTATATACGCCATTGACTAGCGGGAACTACAATGAGCAGTTCTTC.

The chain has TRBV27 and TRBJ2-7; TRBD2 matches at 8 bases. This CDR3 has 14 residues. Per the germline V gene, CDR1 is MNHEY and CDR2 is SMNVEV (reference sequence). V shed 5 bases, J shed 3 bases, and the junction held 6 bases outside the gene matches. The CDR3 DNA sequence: TGTGCCAGCAGTCCGAGCGGGAGTCTCTACGAGCAGTACTTC. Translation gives CASSPSGSLYEQYF.

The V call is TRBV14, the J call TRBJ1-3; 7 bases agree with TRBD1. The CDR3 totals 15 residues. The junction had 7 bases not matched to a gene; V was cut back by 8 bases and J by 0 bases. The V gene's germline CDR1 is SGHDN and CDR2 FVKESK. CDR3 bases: TGTGCCAGCGAACATAGGGGGCTCTCTGGAAACACCATATATTTT. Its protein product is CASEHRGLSGNTIYF.

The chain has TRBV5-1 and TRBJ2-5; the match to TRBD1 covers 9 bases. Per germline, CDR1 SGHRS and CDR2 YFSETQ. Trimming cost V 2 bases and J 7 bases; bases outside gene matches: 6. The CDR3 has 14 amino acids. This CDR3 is CASSFPGQGRTQYF. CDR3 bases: TGCGCCAGCAGCTTTCCGGGACAGGGAAGGACCCAGTACTTC. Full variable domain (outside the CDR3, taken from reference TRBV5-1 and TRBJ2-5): KAGVTQTPRYLIKTRGQQVTLSCSPISGHRSVSWYQQTPGQGLQFLFEYFSETQRNKGNFPGRFSGRQFSNSRSEMNVSTLELGDSALYLCASSFPGQGRTQYFGPGTRLLVL.

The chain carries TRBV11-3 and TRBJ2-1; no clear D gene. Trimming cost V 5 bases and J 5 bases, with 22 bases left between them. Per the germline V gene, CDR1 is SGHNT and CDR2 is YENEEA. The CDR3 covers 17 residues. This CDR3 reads CASSPRLGGPNDNEQFF. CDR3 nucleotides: TGTGCCAGCAGCCCTAGACTTGGTGGGCCAAACGACAATGAGCAGTTCTTC.

The DNA of the CDR3 is TGTGCCAGCTCAGAGGACAGGGTGGCCACTGGAAACACCATATATTTT. Translation gives CASSEDRVATGNTIYF. J is TRBJ1-3 and V is TRBV18, with 8 bases aligning to TRBD1. Trimming removed 5 bases from V and 2 bases from J; junction bases left unmatched: 8. This CDR3 comprises 16 residues. Germline V gene lookup returns CDR1 KGHSH and CDR2 LQKENI.

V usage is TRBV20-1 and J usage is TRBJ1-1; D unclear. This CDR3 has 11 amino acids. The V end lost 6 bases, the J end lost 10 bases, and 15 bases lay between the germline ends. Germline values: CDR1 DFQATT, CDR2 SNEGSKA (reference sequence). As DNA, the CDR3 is TGCAGTGCCCCGTGGGGTCGAGGAGCTTTCTTT. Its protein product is CSAPWGRGAFF.

The CDR3, as DNA: TGTGCCAGCAGCTTAGTTTTAGGGCAGGCCTACGAGCAGTACTTC. It is translated as CASSLVLGQAYEQYF. V and J are TRBV7-9 and TRBJ2-7; no firm D call. The CDR3 totals 15 residues. V was cut by 1 base and J by 2 bases, with 12 bases left in between. Germline loops: CDR1 SEHNR, CDR2 FQNEAQ (reference sequence).

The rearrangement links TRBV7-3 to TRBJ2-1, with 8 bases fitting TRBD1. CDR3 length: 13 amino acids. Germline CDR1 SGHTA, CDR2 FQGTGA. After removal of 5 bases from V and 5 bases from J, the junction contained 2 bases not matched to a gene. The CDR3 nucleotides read TGTGCCAGCAGCGACAGGGGCGACAATGAGCAGTTCTTC. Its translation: CASSDRGDNEQFF. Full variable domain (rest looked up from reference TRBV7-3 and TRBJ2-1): GAGVSQTPSNKVTEKGKYVELRCDPISGHTALYWYRQSLGQGPEFLIYFQGTGAADDSGLPNDRFFAVRPEGSVSTLKIQRTERGDSAVYLCASSDRGDNEQFFGPGTRLTVL.

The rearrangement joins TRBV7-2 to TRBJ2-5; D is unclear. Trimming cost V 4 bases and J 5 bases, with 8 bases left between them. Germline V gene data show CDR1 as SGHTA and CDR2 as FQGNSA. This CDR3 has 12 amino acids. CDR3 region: CASSSIWETQYF. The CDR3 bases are TGTGCCAGCAGCTCCATATGGGAGACCCAGTACTTC. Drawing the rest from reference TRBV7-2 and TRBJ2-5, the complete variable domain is GAGVSQSPSNKVTEKGKDVELRCDPISGHTALYWYRQSLGQGLEFLIYFQGNSAPDKSGLPSDRFSAERTGGSVSTLTIQRTQQEDSAVYLCASSSIWETQYFGPGTRLLVL.

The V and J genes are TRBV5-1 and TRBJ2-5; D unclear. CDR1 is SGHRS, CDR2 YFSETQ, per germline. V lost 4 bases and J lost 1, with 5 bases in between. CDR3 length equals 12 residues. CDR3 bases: TGCGCCAGCAGCCCTTTCCAAGAGACCCAGTACTTC. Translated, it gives CASSPFQETQYF.

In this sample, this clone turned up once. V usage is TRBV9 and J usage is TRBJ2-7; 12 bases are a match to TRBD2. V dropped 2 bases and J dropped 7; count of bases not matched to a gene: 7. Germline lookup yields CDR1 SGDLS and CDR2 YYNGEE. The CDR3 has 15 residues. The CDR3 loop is CASSVLAGGAGEQYF. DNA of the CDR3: TGTGCCAGCAGCGTGCTAGCGGGAGGGGCGGGTGAGCAGTACTTC.